The 22 T cell receptor beta chains below were found in one sample sequenced in a study of blood T cell repertoires in COVID-19. Sequenced by immunoSEQ multiplex PCR; TCRdb stores in-frame clones only, minus some. Of 300,000 to 350,000 clones in the sample, roughly 89% are singletons; the top ten hold around 8.9%. The specimen sequenced was peripheral blood. These receptors came from a man aged 25 to 45 with COVID-19, enrolled during active disease.

The CDR3 spells CAWGREGEQYF. The CDR3 nucleotides are TGTGCCTGGGGGCGGGAGGGCGAGCAGTACTTC. The chain recombines TRBV30 with TRBJ2-7; 9 bases are a match to TRBD2. CDR1 is GTSNPN, CDR2 SVGIG, per germline (reference sequence). After removal of 5 bases from V and 6 bases from J, the junction contained 2 bases not matched to a gene. This CDR3 has 11 residues.

The chain links TRBV3-1 (or the pseudogene TRBV3-2) to TRBJ1-6; D unclear. Trimming took off 4 bases at V and 7 bases at J, with 14 bases between the two ends. This CDR3 contains 15 residues. Germline CDR1 LGHDT, CDR2 YNNKEL (reference sequence). CDR3 in DNA: TGTGCCAGCAGCCGCCGGGAACTAAAAAATTCACCCCTCCACTTT. This gives the protein CASSRRELKNSPLHF.

This clone has a handful of counts. V is TRBV12-3 or TRBV12-4 and J is TRBJ2-7; a weak D match, TRBD1 (5 bases). The CDR3 length is 13 residues. V dropped 1 base and J dropped 5 bases, with 9 bases sitting between them. The CDR3 DNA is TGTGCCAGCAGTTTAGGCAGGGAACACGAGCAGTACTTC. Protein product: CASSLGREHEQYF.

This chain uses TRBV10-3 with TRBJ2-7, with 12 bases that match TRBD1. Germline CDR1 and CDR2: ENHRY and SYGVKD. The CDR3 length is 18 residues. V was pared by 2 bases and J by 7 bases, with 15 bases of the junction left unmatched. The CDR3 sequence: CAISETPGQGANRNEQYF. CDR3 in DNA: TGTGCCATCAGTGAGACCCCGGGACAGGGGGCGAATCGGAATGAGCAGTACTTC.

CDR3: CASSNGRDREGYEQYF. As DNA, the CDR3 is TGTGCCAGCAGCAATGGTCGGGACAGGGAGGGCTACGAGCAGTACTTC. The chain has TRBV21-1 and TRBJ2-7; TRBD1 reflects the table's D call only, with no check against the DNA. TRBV21-1 is described as a pseudogene. The CDR3 is 16 residues long.

The rearrangement uses TRBV29-1 and TRBJ2-6; D not resolved. The CDR3 spans 14 residues. V lost 4 bases, J lost 0 bases, and 7 bases lay in between. Germline V gene sequence: CDR1 SQVTM, CDR2 ANQGSEA. Here the CDR3 reads CSVGNYSGANVLTF. CDR3 nucleotide sequence: TGCAGCGTTGGAAACTACTCTGGGGCCAACGTCCTGACTTTC.

This clone was seen once. The rearrangement joins TRBV5-1 to TRBJ2-1; 8 bases map to TRBD1. With 0 bases clipped from V and 4 bases from J, the junction kept 3 bases outside the gene matches. This CDR3 has 15 residues. Per the germline V gene, CDR1 is SGHRS and CDR2 is YFSETQ. The CDR3 protein is CASSLGDRIYNEQFF. For the CDR3, the DNA is TGCGCCAGCAGCTTGGGGGACAGGATATACAATGAGCAGTTCTTC.

The V call is TRBV19, the J call TRBJ2-2; 10 nucleotides agree with TRBD1. Germline V gene lookup returns CDR1 LNHDA and CDR2 SQIVND (reference sequence). With V trimmed by 5 bases and J by 8 bases, 5 bases remained unmatched. This CDR3 contains 14 residues. For the CDR3, the DNA is TGTGCCAGTAGTGTGGGGACAGGGGCTGGGGAGCTGTTTTTT. It specifies CASSVGTGAGELFF.

Points on this clone: Just one base apart from a much larger clone, this may be a read error. The chain has TRBV12-3 or TRBV12-4 and TRBJ1-1; 9 nucleotides line up with TRBD1. V lost 4 bases to trimming and J lost 3 bases; unmatched junction nucleotides: 0. CDR3 size: 13 residues. CDR3 bases: TGTGCCAGCAGTTGGGACAGGGACACTGAAGCTTTCTTT. The encoded protein is CASSWDRDTEAFF.

This clone was picked up one time. The rearrangement links TRBV14 to TRBJ2-3; 10 positions match TRBD2. The CDR3 runs 22 residues. Germline CDR1 SGHDN, CDR2 FVKESK. J was trimmed by 2 bases and V by 1 base; bases with no gene match: 21. The CDR3 coding sequence is TGTGCCAGCAGCCAAGGGCCCTCCCCGGGACTAGCGCGACCGTCCTTCACAGATACGCAGTATTTT. Residues: CASSQGPSPGLARPSFTDTQYF. Supplemented by reference TRBV14 and TRBJ2-3, the full variable domain reads EAGVTQFPSHSVIEKGQTVTLRCDPISGHDNLYWYRRVMGKEIKFLLHFVKESKQDESGMPNNRFLAERTGGTYSTLKVQPAELEDSGVYFCASSQGPSPGLARPSFTDTQYFGPGTRLTVL.

The chain carries TRBV29-1 and TRBJ1-1; no clear D gene. Trimming removed 1 base at V and 5 bases at J, with 8 bases between. CDR3 length equals 12 residues. CDR1 SQVTM and CDR2 ANQGSEA come from the germline V gene. The CDR3 loop is CSVEGGFTEAFF. CDR3 sequence (DNA): TGCAGCGTTGAAGGCGGGTTTACTGAAGCTTTCTTT.

CDR3 nucleotide sequence: TGTGCCAGCAGCGTTCGCGGGACTAGCGGATACAATGAGCAGTTCTTC. Protein sequence: CASSVRGTSGYNEQFF. The genes are TRBV9 and TRBJ2-1, with TRBD2 matching over 11 bases. Germline trimming cut 2 bases from V and 4 bases from J; bases unmatched to any gene: 5. The V gene's germline CDR1 is SGDLS and CDR2 YYNGEE. The CDR3 length is 16 residues.

For the CDR3, the DNA is TGTGCCAGCAGCCCTTACATCGACAGGGCCAATGAGCAGTTCTTC. It is translated as CASSPYIDRANEQFF. V and J are TRBV6-2 or TRBV6-3 and TRBJ2-1; 7 bases agree with TRBD1. Germline trimming cut 6 bases from V and 6 bases from J; bases unmatched to any gene: 11. From germline, CDR1 is MNHEY and CDR2 SVGEGT. The CDR3 length is 15 residues.

The chain carries TRBV13 and TRBJ2-3; 9 bases map to TRBD1. Germline CDR1 is PRHDT and CDR2 is FYEKMQ (reference sequence). The V gene end was trimmed by 0 bases and the J gene end by 1 base; junction bases not matched to a gene: 5. The CDR3 contains 17 residues. CDR3 amino acids: CASSLGTRTGGTDTQYF. DNA of the CDR3: TGTGCCAGCAGCTTAGGCACTCGGACAGGGGGCACAGATACGCAGTATTTT. The variable domain in full, with the rest retrieved from reference TRBV13 and TRBJ2-3, is AAGVIQSPRHLIKEKRETATLKCYPIPRHDTVYWYQQGPGQDPQFLISFYEKMQSDKGSIPDRFSAQQFSDYHSELNMSSLELGDSALYFCASSLGTRTGGTDTQYFGPGTRLTVL.

The chain employs TRBV4-2 and TRBJ2-5, with 7 nucleotides matching TRBD2. Germline V gene sequence: CDR1 LGHNA, CDR2 YNFKEQ. The J segment lost 4 bases and the V segment lost 0 bases, leaving 14 bases of the junction unmatched. CDR3 length equals 18 residues. The CDR3 sequence is CASSQDISRGGGGETQYF. DNA for the CDR3: TGTGCCAGCAGCCAAGATATTAGTCGTGGGGGGGGAGGAGAGACCCAGTACTTC.

The rearrangement links TRBV28 to TRBJ2-7; D remains ambiguous. There are 16 residues in the CDR3. Trimming removed 5 bases at V and 1 base at J, with 18 bases between. Germline CDR1 reads MDHEN; CDR2 reads SYDVKM. CDR3 DNA sequence: TGTGCCAGCAGTCACCCGAGGTGGCGGAGTTCCTACGAGCAGTACTTC. This sequence encodes CASSHPRWRSSYEQYF.

The chain joins TRBV3-1 (or the pseudogene TRBV3-2) to TRBJ1-4; TRBD1 agrees at 11 bases. V dropped 3 bases and J dropped 7; count of bases not matched to a gene: 10. The CDR3 contains 17 residues. CDR1 and CDR2 (germline): LGHDT, YNNKEL (reference sequence). CDR3 residues: CASSQADRGLASEKLFF. The CDR3 nucleotides are TGTGCCAGCAGCCAGGCGGACAGGGGGCTGGCTAGTGAAAAACTGTTTTTT.

This clone was detected only once. The rearrangement links TRBV9 to TRBJ2-2; D is uncertain. Germline V gene lookup returns CDR1 SGDLS and CDR2 YYNGEE. This CDR3 has 15 residues. Trimming removed 1 base at V and 1 base at J, with 8 bases between. CDR3 nucleotide sequence: TGTGCCAGCAGCGTAAGGCCGGGGAACACCGGGGAGCTGTTTTTT. The encoded protein is CASSVRPGNTGELFF. The whole variable domain, remainder taken from reference TRBV9 and TRBJ2-2, is DSGVTQTPKHLITATGQRVTLRCSPRSGDLSVYWYQQSLDQGLQFLIQYYNGEERAKGNILERFSAQQFPDLHSELNLSSLELGDSALYFCASSVRPGNTGELFFGEGSRLTVL.

The gene calls are TRBV7-2 and TRBJ2-3; 12 positions agree with TRBD1. CDR1 SGHTA and CDR2 FQGNSA come from the germline V gene. The J segment lost 4 bases and the V segment lost 2 bases, leaving 4 bases of the junction unmatched. This CDR3 comprises 16 residues. In DNA form, the CDR3 reads TGTGCCAGCAGCTTAATGGGACAGGGGGCCGCAGATACGCAGTATTTT. It yields the protein CASSLMGQGAADTQYF.

The rearrangement uses TRBV12-3 or TRBV12-4 and TRBJ1-2; TRBD1 might be the D (5 bases). The CDR3 sequence is 11 residues long. V was trimmed by 8 bases and J by 4 bases, leaving 8 bases between them. The CDR3 sequence is CASDQGYGYTF. The CDR3 DNA follows: TGTGCCAGCGACCAGGGCTATGGCTACACCTTC.

The chain is built from TRBV9 and TRBJ1-4; 8 bases agree with TRBD1. V lost 0 bases, J lost 0 bases, and 4 bases stayed unmatched. CDR1 and CDR2 (germline): SGDLS, YYNGEE. CDR3 length equals 17 residues. CDR3 in amino acids: CASSVGRGHATNEKLFF. CDR3 nucleotide sequence: TGTGCCAGCAGCGTAGGCAGGGGGCATGCAACTAATGAAAAACTGTTTTTT.

V usage is TRBV27 and J usage is TRBJ2-1, with 7 bases lining up with TRBD2. CDR1 and CDR2 from the germline V gene are MNHEY and SMNVEV (reference sequence). CDR3 size: 16 residues. J gave up 4 bases and V 5 bases, and 11 bases lay outside the gene matches. The CDR3 region has the DNA TGTGCCAGCAGTCCTGATCCCGGGACTACATACAATGAGCAGTTCTTC. Translating it yields CASSPDPGTTYNEQFF.